A single sample is the source of the 26 T cell receptor beta chains below, sequenced in a study of T cell responses to AZD1222 COVID-19 vaccine. Sequencing was performed with immunoSEQ multiplex PCR; in TCRdb, only in-frame clones are kept and a portion is missing. The sample lists about 140,000 clones, about nine tenths occurring once. The source was peripheral blood, collected on day 0 of AZD1222 vaccination. The source of these receptors is an adult in good health.

The chain joins TRBV25-1 to TRBJ1-4; D not resolved. V was trimmed by 1 base and J by 6 bases, leaving 9 bases between them. CDR3 length equals 14 residues. Germline V gene lookup returns CDR1 MGHDK and CDR2 SYGVNS. The CDR3 DNA follows: TGTGCCAGCAGTGAATTATCCGGGTATGAAAAACTGTTTTTT. This sequence encodes CASSELSGYEKLFF.

This clone was recorded a few times. This rearrangement joins TRBV11-3 to TRBJ2-1, with 8 positions matching TRBD1. The length of the CDR3 is 18 residues. J gave up 6 bases and V 5 bases, and 18 bases lay outside the gene matches. In germline, CDR1 is SGHNT, CDR2 YENEEA. CDR3 in DNA: TGTGCCAGCAGCCACGACAGGGGTAGTATGGGAGTCCCCAATGAGCAGTTCTTC. Amino acids: CASSHDRGSMGVPNEQFF.

The chain employs TRBV11-3 and TRBJ2-7; 9 nucleotides agree with TRBD2. Germline V gene data show CDR1 as SGHNT and CDR2 as YENEEA. V lost 2 bases and J lost 4; bases outside the gene matches: 6. This CDR3 has 15 amino acids. The CDR3 here is CASSLLAGAKYEQYF. CDR3 in DNA: TGTGCCAGCAGCTTATTAGCGGGAGCCAAGTACGAGCAGTACTTC.

The chain is built from TRBV30 and TRBJ2-2, with TRBD1 as a possible D gene (6 bases). The V end was cut by 5 bases, the J end by 2 bases, with 18 bases between. Germline V lookup: CDR1 GTSNPN, CDR2 SVGIG (reference sequence). The CDR3 runs 16 residues. The CDR3, as DNA: TGTGCCTGGGGGGACCCGGGACATAAAAACACCGGGGAGCTGTTTTTT. Translation: CAWGDPGHKNTGELFF.

The rearrangement links TRBV23-1 to TRBJ2-2; D possibly corresponds to TRBD2 (5 bases). TRBV23-1 is placed among ORFs of uncertain function. This CDR3 region has 18 residues. Trimming cost V 1 base and J 4 bases, with 19 bases left between them. This CDR3 reads CASSQYGGCGITTGELFF. CDR3 DNA: TGCGCCAGCAGTCAATACGGCGGGTGTGGGATAACCACCGGGGAGCTGTTTTTT.

The V call is TRBV24-1, the J call TRBJ2-3, with 11 bases matching TRBD2. This CDR3 is 16 amino acids long. After removal of 4 bases from V and 2 bases from J, the junction contained 4 bases not matched to a gene. Germline lookup yields CDR1 KGHDR and CDR2 SFDVKD. The CDR3 nucleotides are TGTGCCACCAGTGACCTGACTAGCGGGGCCACAGATACGCAGTATTTT. Its translation: CATSDLTSGATDTQYF.

This clone was counted between two and nine times. This rearrangement joins TRBV19 to TRBJ1-1, with D possibly being TRBD1 (5 bases). Germline V gene lookup returns CDR1 LNHDA and CDR2 SQIVND (reference sequence). The V and J ends lost 6 bases and 9 bases respectively, with 14 bases between them. This CDR3 is built from 12 residues. The CDR3 loop reads CASRGEHSQAFF. CDR3 DNA sequence: TGTGCCAGTAGAGGGGAGCACTCTCAAGCTTTCTTT.

The chain joins TRBV19 to TRBJ1-5; D might be TRBD1 (5 bases). Germline CDR1 is LNHDA and CDR2 is SQIVND (reference sequence). The CDR3 extends over 14 amino acids. Trimming cost V 3 bases and J 7 bases, with 13 bases left between them. CDR3 sequence: CASSILRWGQPQHF. The CDR3 coding sequence is TGTGCCAGTAGTATTTTGAGGTGGGGCCAGCCCCAGCATTTT.

The genes are TRBV3-1 (or the pseudogene TRBV3-2) and TRBJ1-5, with D possibly TRBD1 on 5 matching bases. Germline V gene sequence: CDR1 LGHDT, CDR2 YNNKEL (reference sequence). V was cut by 3 bases and J by 5 bases, with 14 bases left in between. The CDR3 is made up of 15 amino acids. CDR3 loop: CASSQGWDRDQPQHF. The CDR3 bases are TGTGCCAGCAGCCAGGGGTGGGACCGCGATCAGCCCCAGCATTTT.

The V and J genes are TRBV19 and TRBJ2-1; D is possibly TRBD2 (6 bases). Germline V gives CDR1 LNHDA, CDR2 SQIVND (reference sequence). Trimming left V 3 bases short and J 1 base short, with 10 bases between. The CDR3 runs 15 residues. DNA for the CDR3: TGTGCCAGTAGTATCCCCGGGACTTCCTACAATGAGCAGTTCTTC. This codes for CASSIPGTSYNEQFF.

This chain joins TRBV5-4 and TRBJ2-2, with TRBD1 identical over 8 bases. The CDR3 has 15 amino acids. The trim removed 4 bases at V and 0 bases at J, leaving 2 bases unmatched. Germline V gene sequence: CDR1 SGHNT, CDR2 YYREEE (reference sequence). CDR3 protein: CASSPGQANTGELFF. CDR3 in DNA: TGTGCCAGCAGCCCGGGACAGGCGAACACCGGGGAGCTGTTTTTT.

The chain employs TRBV20-1 and TRBJ2-7; the match to TRBD1 covers 9 bases. The CDR3 is made up of 14 amino acids. Losses at the gene ends were 3 bases for V and 4 bases for J; bases not matched to a gene: 7. Germline V gene sequence: CDR1 DFQATT, CDR2 SNEGSKA (reference sequence). CDR3 sequence (DNA): TGCAGTGCTAGTCAGGGACAGGGCAGGTACGAGCAGTACTTC. Amino acids: CSASQGQGRYEQYF.

This chain joins TRBV15 and TRBJ1-1; D is unclear. V was pared by 0 bases and J by 4 bases, with 12 bases between. The V gene's germline CDR1 is LNHNV and CDR2 YYDKDF (reference sequence). The CDR3 totals 15 residues. The CDR3 loop reads CATSRDIGEGTEAFF. Written as DNA, the CDR3 is TGTGCCACCAGCAGAGATATCGGGGAGGGCACTGAAGCTTTCTTT. The full variable domain, in which reference TRBV15 and TRBJ1-1 provide the parts outside the CDR3, is DAMVIQNPRYQVTQFGKPVTLSCSQTLNHNVMYWYQQKSSQAPKLLFHYYDKDFNNEADTPDNFQSRRPNTSFCFLDIRSPGLGDTAMYLCATSRDIGEGTEAFFGQGTRLTVV.

V is TRBV30 and J is TRBJ1-2; unclear D gene. Germline V gene data show CDR1 as GTSNPN and CDR2 as SVGIG (reference sequence). The length of the CDR3 is 12 residues. Trimming stripped 3 bases from V and 1 base from J, with 6 bases between. The CDR3 DNA is TGTGCCTGGAGCCGAATTAACTATGGCTACACCTTC. It translates to CAWSRINYGYTF. Full variable domain (rest looked up from reference TRBV30 and TRBJ1-2): SQTIHQWPATLVQPVGSPLSLECTVEGTSNPNLYWYRQAAGRGLQLLFYSVGIGQISSEVPQNLSASRPQDRQFILSSKKLLLSDSGFYLCAWSRINYGYTFGSGTRLTVV.

This chain links TRBV19 with TRBJ2-1; 12 nucleotides agree with TRBD2. Trimming at V came to 5 bases and at J to 12 bases, leaving 11 bases not matched to a gene. This CDR3 is built from 15 residues. CDR1 and CDR2 (germline): LNHDA, SQIVND (reference sequence). The CDR3 here is CASSPRTSGASWQFF. In DNA, the CDR3 is TGTGCCAGTAGTCCTAGGACTAGCGGGGCTTCCTGGCAGTTCTTC.

The V and J genes are TRBV25-1 and TRBJ2-1; D might be TRBD2 (5 bases). CDR3 length equals 15 residues. The germline V gene encodes CDR1 MGHDK and CDR2 SYGVNS. Trimming took 1 base from V and 9 from J, leaving 16 bases between them. The DNA of the CDR3 is TGTGCCAGCAGTGAATCCCCCCTACTAGGCCTTGAGCAGTTCTTC. It translates to CASSESPLLGLEQFF.

The CDR3 sequence is CASSYHPTISGRATGANVLTF. The CDR3 DNA is TGTGCCAGCAGTTACCACCCTACCATTAGCGGGAGGGCCACTGGGGCCAACGTCCTGACTTTC. This chain links TRBV6-2 or TRBV6-3 with TRBJ2-6, with TRBD2 matching 11 bases. With 2 bases clipped from V and 2 bases from J, the junction kept 14 bases outside the gene matches. The CDR3 covers 21 residues. Germline CDR1 is MNHEY and CDR2 is SVGEGT.

The chain combines TRBV21-1 with TRBJ1-3; TRBD1 reflects the table's D call only, with no check against the DNA. TRBV21-1 is flagged as a pseudogene. The CDR3 length is 19 residues. The CDR3, as DNA: TGTGCCAGCAGCATGTCCCCGGGACAGGGCCATAGCTCTGGAAACACCATATATTTT. Protein sequence: CASSMSPGQGHSSGNTIYF.

This clone showed up just a few times. The chain joins TRBV9 to TRBJ2-2; 10 bases align to TRBD2. This CDR3 contains 18 residues. Germline lookup yields CDR1 SGDLS and CDR2 YYNGEE. The J segment lost 1 base and the V segment lost 0 bases, leaving 6 bases of the junction unmatched. CDR3 DNA sequence: TGTGCCAGCAGCGTAGTAGGGACTAGCGTGATGAACACCGGGGAGCTGTTTTTT. Protein product: CASSVVGTSVMNTGELFF.

V and J are TRBV11-3 and TRBJ2-7; D may be TRBD2 (6 bases). CDR1 and CDR2 from the germline V gene are SGHNT and YENEEA. The CDR3 length is 13 residues. Trimming shortened V by 4 bases and J by 2 bases, and 9 bases separated the two germline ends. The CDR3 DNA is TGTGCCAGCAGCTCCGGGACTGCCTACGAGCAGTACTTC. It encodes CASSSGTAYEQYF.

The rearrangement uses TRBV7-9 and TRBJ1-2, with TRBD1 as a possible D gene (5 bases). Deletions cut 2 bases from V and 12 bases from J, with 16 bases between. The germline gives CDR1 SEHNR, CDR2 FQNEAQ (reference sequence). The CDR3 extends over 13 amino acids. As DNA, the CDR3 is TGTGCCAGCAGCTTATCGGGGCGGCCTGCGAACACCTTC. Its protein is CASSLSGRPANTF.

This chain connects TRBV21-1 to TRBJ2-1; the table's D call, TRBD2, was not checked against the DNA. TRBV21-1 is a documented pseudogene. This CDR3 is built from 16 residues. CDR3 DNA sequence: TGTGCCAGCAGCAAAGGACTAGTGCTTTCGTACAATGAGCAGTTCTTC. This encodes CASSKGLVLSYNEQFF.

The CDR3 region has the DNA TGTGCCAGCAGCTCGGGGACCCCTTACTCAGCTGGAAACACCATATATTTT. Its translation: CASSSGTPYSAGNTIYF. The V call is TRBV7-2, the J call TRBJ1-3; D may be TRBD1 (5 bases). Per the germline V gene, CDR1 is SGHTA and CDR2 is FQGNSA. With 4 bases removed from V and 2 bases from J, the gap between germline ends came to 18 bases. The CDR3 is 17 residues long.

This chain connects TRBV2 to TRBJ2-1, with 8 bases that match TRBD2. This CDR3 is 21 amino acids long. Trimming at V came to 3 bases and at J to 8 bases, leaving 27 bases not matched to a gene. The germline V gene encodes CDR1 SNHLY and CDR2 FYNNEI. The CDR3 nucleotides read TGTGCCAGCAGTGAGTCCCCCCCGCTGGGACTAGGATTGAACCTGGTCGATGAGCAGTTCTTC. Encoded protein: CASSESPPLGLGLNLVDEQFF.

This sequence joins TRBV12-5 and TRBJ2-1, with 8 nucleotides matching TRBD2. The V segment lost 5 bases and the J segment 4 bases; nucleotides outside the gene matches: 10. This CDR3 comprises 16 residues. From germline, CDR1 is LGHNT and CDR2 FRNRAP. The CDR3: CASGTGLASIYNEQFF. Written as DNA, the CDR3 is TGTGCTAGTGGTACAGGACTAGCCTCCATATACAATGAGCAGTTCTTC.

The rearrangement uses TRBV7-2 and TRBJ2-3; D possibly corresponds to TRBD2 (5 bases). CDR1 and CDR2 (germline): SGHTA, FQGNSA. The CDR3 spans 17 residues. V was shortened by 1 base and J by 0 bases, with 14 bases between the two germline ends. In DNA, the CDR3 is TGTGCCAGCAGCTTAGAAGGAGGTGGGCCTAGCACAGATACGCAGTATTTT. Protein: CASSLEGGGPSTDTQYF.